This TCR beta chain was retrieved from a study of blood T cell repertoires in COVID-19. Overall study: The United States, Italy and Spain were the sources of the acute and convalescent COVID-19 samples. T cells, B-cell-depleted T cells, or PBMCs supplied cDNA or gDNA.

Methods used by the authors: By means of reference gene primer amplification, nucleated cell counts were estimated. Clones were sequenced by immunoSEQ multiplex PCR, and TCRdb holds only the in-frame ones, with some missing. V and J calls plus clone size are reproduced from that table; the DNA served to infer D and trimming. Of about 170,000 clones detected, 80% to 85% appear once; the ten largest clones hold about a tenth. J gave up 7 bases and V 3 bases, and 4 bases lay outside the gene matches. CDR1 SGHDN and CDR2 FVKESK come from the germline V gene. This CDR3 contains 13 residues. This TCR was recovered from a man between 65 and 79 years old with active or convalescent COVID-19. V gene TRBV14 combines with J gene TRBJ1-2; 8 bases agree with TRBD1. The sample taken for sequencing was peripheral blood. CDR3 loop: CASSQTGVGGYTF. CDR3 bases: TGTGCCAGCAGCCAGACAGGGGTCGGTGGCTACACCTTC. Using reference TRBV14 and TRBJ1-2 for the parts outside the CDR3, the full variable domain is EAGVTQFPSHSVIEKGQTVTLRCDPISGHDNLYWYRRVMGKEIKFLLHFVKESKQDESGMPNNRFLAERTGGTYSTLKVQPAELEDSGVYFCASSQTGVGGYTFGSGTRLTVV.